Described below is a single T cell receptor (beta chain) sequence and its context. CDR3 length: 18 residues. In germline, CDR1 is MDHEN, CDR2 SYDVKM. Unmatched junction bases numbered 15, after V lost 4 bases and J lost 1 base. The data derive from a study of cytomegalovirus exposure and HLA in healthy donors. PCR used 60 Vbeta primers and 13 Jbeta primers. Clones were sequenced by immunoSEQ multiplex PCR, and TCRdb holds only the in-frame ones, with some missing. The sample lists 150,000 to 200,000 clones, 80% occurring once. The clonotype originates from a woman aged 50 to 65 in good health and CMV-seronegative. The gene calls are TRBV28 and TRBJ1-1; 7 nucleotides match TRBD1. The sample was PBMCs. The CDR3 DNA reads TGTGCCAGCAGTTCACGACGAGGGGGCGGTCGGGGGAACACTGAAGCTTTCTTT. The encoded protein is CASSSRRGGGRGNTEAFF.